This TCR beta chain was profiled in a study of radiotherapy plus CTLA-4 blockade in lung cancer. Study-wide background: Across the patients, objective responses occurred in approximately 19%, and disease control in 30% to 35%. Study results and caveats: Once radiotherapy plus ipilimumab had been given, TCR clones derived from tumor expanded in blood.

As to this clone: Its antigen is unknown.

Ipilimumab-mediated CTLA-4 blockade plus focal radiation was given to patients having chemo-refractory metastatic non-small-cell lung cancer. Repertoires were generated with immunoSEQ multiplex PCR, while TCRdb's copy carries only in-frame clones and drops some. The table includes about 95,000 clones, about four fifths detected once. Germline V gene data show CDR1 as SEHNR and CDR2 as FQNEAQ (reference sequence). Trimming took 5 bases from V and 7 from J; bases not matched to a gene: 7. This CDR3 spans 14 amino acids. This receptor was identified in a human donor with non-small cell lung cancer who had stable disease on radiotherapy plus ipilimumab. Specimen: peripheral blood, collected from a patient treated with radiotherapy plus ipilimumab. This chain connects TRBV7-9 to TRBJ2-1; the match to TRBD2 covers 8 bases. Written as DNA, the CDR3 is TGTGCCAGCAGCCCGAGAGCGGGGGAGAATGAGCAGTTCTTC. As protein: CASSPRAGENEQFF.